What follows are 15 T cell receptor beta chains derived from one specimen sequenced in a study of blood T cell repertoires in COVID-19. Measured with immunoSEQ multiplex PCR; TCRdb has only the in-frame clones, and not every one. The sample includes some 330,000 clones, just over 85% seen only once; the top ten take about 4%. The source material was PBMCs or T cells enriched from blood (not recorded which). Source of these receptors: a man aged 25-45 years who had recovered from COVID-19.

The gene calls are TRBV30 and TRBJ2-7, with D possibly TRBD2 on 6 matching bases. This CDR3 is built from 15 residues. Trimming cost V 4 bases and J 0 bases, with 16 bases left between them. CDR1 is GTSNPN, CDR2 SVGIG, per germline (reference sequence). The DNA for the CDR3 is TGTGCCTGGAACGCACTAGCTACCAGCTCCTACGAGCAGTACTTC. Translation: CAWNALATSSYEQYF.

The J gene is TRBJ1-5, the V gene TRBV5-8, with 7 bases identical to TRBD1. The CDR3 totals 15 residues. Germline lookup yields CDR1 SGHTS and CDR2 YDEGEE. The V segment lost 4 bases and the J segment 4 bases; nucleotides outside the gene matches: 8. The chain's CDR3 is CASSRGTDKNQPQHF. The CDR3 DNA follows: TGTGCCAGCAGCCGGGGGACAGATAAAAATCAGCCCCAGCATTTT.

At least ten counts were recorded for this clone. The chain links TRBV7-8 to TRBJ2-7; a possible D gene is TRBD1 (6 bases). Germline lookup yields CDR1 SGHVS and CDR2 FQNEAQ. Trimming took 4 bases from V and 4 from J, leaving 14 bases between them. CDR3 length: 14 amino acids. Here the CDR3 DNA reads TGTGCCAGCAGCTCATCAGGGGTGGAGTACGAGCAGTACTTC. Encoded protein: CASSSSGVEYEQYF.

This clone has just one count. This chain connects TRBV2 to TRBJ2-7, with 9 bases identical to TRBD2. Losses at the gene ends were 10 bases for V and 2 bases for J; bases not matched to a gene: 12. CDR1 is SNHLY and CDR2 is FYNNEI in the germline V gene. CDR3 length: 15 residues. Here the CDR3 DNA reads TGTGCCACCCCAGCCCGTAGCGGGAGCCCCTACGAGCAGTACTTC. Protein product: CATPARSGSPYEQYF.

The chain has TRBV24-1 and TRBJ2-5, with TRBD1 as a possible D gene (5 bases). Germline V CDR1 and CDR2: KGHDR, SFDVKD. The CDR3 is 15 amino acids. V gave up 1 base and J gave up 1 base, with 9 bases separating them. CDR3 coding DNA: TGTGCCACCAGTGATTTTTCTCAGGGCCAAGAGACCCAGTACTTC. Its translation: CATSDFSQGQETQYF.

The chain is built from TRBV6-2 or TRBV6-3 and TRBJ1-5, with D perhaps TRBD1 (6 bases). CDR3 size: 16 residues. V was clipped by 6 bases and J by 2 bases, with 17 bases between them. CDR1 is MNHEY and CDR2 is SVGEGT in the germline V gene. CDR3 sequence: CASSPGGGAGNQPQHF. For the CDR3, the DNA is TGTGCCAGCAGCCCTGGGGGGGGCGCAGGCAATCAGCCCCAGCATTTT.

V and J are TRBV6-5 and TRBJ2-1; no reliable D call. Between the trimmed V and J ends, which lost 8 bases and 0 bases, there was a span of 14 bases. The CDR3 length is 15 residues. CDR1 is MNHEY, CDR2 SVGAGI, per germline. CDR3 bases: TGTGCCAGCTCTTTCGAACGGAGCTCCTACAATGAGCAGTTCTTC. It codes for CASSFERSSYNEQFF.

The chain uses TRBV21-1 and TRBJ2-2; TRBD1 is the table's D call and was not checked against the DNA. TRBV21-1 constitutes a pseudogene. This CDR3 contains 15 residues. CDR3 bases: TGTGCCAGCAGTGCCGGGACAGGGTGGACCGGGGAGCTGTTTTTT. It is translated as CASSAGTGWTGELFF.

This clone was counted a single time. The chain uses TRBV28 and TRBJ2-7; TRBD2 agrees at 7 bases. The CDR3 has 15 residues. CDR1 is MDHEN, CDR2 SYDVKM, per germline. Losses at the gene ends were 1 base for V and 0 bases for J; bases not matched to a gene: 3. The CDR3 DNA sequence: TGTGCCAGCAGTTTATTGGGGGGGGGCTCCTACGAGCAGTACTTC. Its translation is CASSLLGGGSYEQYF.

The chain recombines TRBV12-3 or TRBV12-4 with TRBJ2-3; D not certain. This CDR3 region has 12 residues. V shed 5 bases and J shed 1 base, with 4 bases lying between them. CDR3 loop: CASSPGTDTQYF. The DNA for the CDR3 is TGTGCCAGCAGTCCCGGCACAGATACGCAGTATTTT.

The rearrangement joins TRBV4-1 to TRBJ2-1, with 13 bases identical to TRBD2. This CDR3 spans 16 amino acids. CDR1 is MGHRA and CDR2 is YSYEKL in the germline V gene. V lost 4 bases, J lost 5 bases, and 5 bases stayed unmatched. Here the CDR3 reads CASSLGLAGENNEQFF. The CDR3 DNA sequence: TGCGCCAGCAGCCTCGGACTAGCGGGAGAGAACAATGAGCAGTTCTTC.

The chain combines TRBV11-3 with TRBJ2-1; 8 positions agree with TRBD2. The CDR3 is 14 residues long. With V trimmed by 3 bases and J by 4 bases, 2 bases remained unmatched. Germline CDR1 and CDR2: SGHNT and YENEEA. CDR3 coding DNA: TGTGCCAGCAGCTTCGGGGGGGTGTACAATGAGCAGTTCTTC. Amino acids: CASSFGGVYNEQFF.

In nucleotides, the CDR3 is TGTGCCAGCAGCTTAGAACTGAGCTCCTACGAGCAGTACTTC. Encoded protein: CASSLELSSYEQYF. The chain couples TRBV7-6 to TRBJ2-7; D uncertain. V was trimmed by 1 base and J by 0 bases, leaving 7 bases between them. CDR3 length: 14 amino acids. The germline gives CDR1 SGHVS, CDR2 FNYEAQ. Complete variable domain (other parts from reference TRBV7-6 and TRBJ2-7): GAGVSQSPRYKVTKRGQDVALRCDPISGHVSLYWYRQALGQGPEFLTYFNYEAQQDKSGLPNDRFSAERPEGSISTLTIQRTEQRDSAMYRCASSLELSSYEQYFGPGTRLTVT.

This chain joins TRBV7-9 and TRBJ1-5; D is undetermined. The V end was cut by 4 bases, the J end by 3 bases, with 10 bases between. This CDR3 has 14 residues. Germline V gene lookup returns CDR1 SEHNR and CDR2 FQNEAQ (reference sequence). CDR3: CASSSGGYNQPQHF. CDR3 bases: TGTGCCAGCAGCTCCGGCGGATACAATCAGCCCCAGCATTTT.

The gene calls are TRBV19 and TRBJ2-7, with TRBD1 identical over 8 bases. The V segment lost 1 base and the J segment 2 bases; nucleotides outside the gene matches: 4. The CDR3 is 15 residues long. Germline CDR1 reads LNHDA; CDR2 reads SQIVND (reference sequence). The CDR3 here is CASSIGTGRAYEQYF. CDR3 sequence (DNA): TGTGCCAGTAGTATAGGGACAGGGCGCGCCTACGAGCAGTACTTC.